These T cell receptor beta chains were read from a single sample in a study of shared clonotypes between healthy human individuals. Generated by immunoSEQ multiplex PCR, the TCRdb table keeps only in-frame clones and is missing some. This table has 2.3 million or so clones, approximately 93% appearing once. The sequenced sample was naive CD4+ T cells from PBMCs. Source of these receptors: a man aged 18 to 29 in good health. Some clones in this sample may be carry-over from other donors' samples. CDR3s include the opening cysteine and the closing phenylalanine or tryptophan. Each record gives: D gene, clone size, V gene, J gene, CDR3 DNA, CDR3 protein. A D gene is named only where the DNA matches it firmly. Where a row states a size, it is once, few, many or the class of an expanded clone; other rows omit it.

d_gene: NA; abundance: NA; v_gene: TRBV7-9; j_gene: TRBJ2-7; CDR3nt: TGTGCCACCAGCTTGTGGGGATATCCCTACGAGCAGTACTTC; CDR3aa: CATSLWGYPYEQYF
d_gene: NA; abundance: NA; v_gene: TRBV19; j_gene: TRBJ2-2; CDR3nt: TGTGCCAGTAGCCCAAGGACGGTTCCCGGGGAGCTGTTTTTT; CDR3aa: CASSPRTVPGELFF
d_gene: NA; abundance: NA; v_gene: TRBV5-1; j_gene: TRBJ2-5; CDR3nt: TGCGCCAGCAGGACGGCAGGAGGAGAGACCCAGTACTTC; CDR3aa: CASRTAGGETQYF
d_gene: NA; abundance: NA; v_gene: TRBV9; j_gene: TRBJ2-7; CDR3nt: TGTGCCAGCAGCGTAGGAATTCAGGGGAGGTACGAGCAGTACTTC; CDR3aa: CASSVGIQGRYEQYF
d_gene: NA; abundance: NA; v_gene: TRBV7-2; j_gene: TRBJ2-7; CDR3nt: TGTGCCAGCAGCTTAGGCGGTAGCCTCGACGAGCAGTACTTC; CDR3aa: CASSLGGSLDEQYF
d_gene: NA; abundance: NA; v_gene: TRBV7-8; j_gene: TRBJ2-2; CDR3nt: TGTGCCAGCAGCTTAACCGGGACCTTTACCGGGGAGCTGTTTTTT; CDR3aa: CASSLTGTFTGELFF
d_gene: NA; abundance: NA; v_gene: TRBV5-1; j_gene: TRBJ2-3; CDR3nt: TGCGCCAGCAGCTTGGGACCTAGTAGGGAGGGGGCTAGCACAGATACGCAGTATTTT; CDR3aa: CASSLGPSREGASTDTQYF
d_gene: NA; abundance: NA; v_gene: TRBV7-2; j_gene: TRBJ1-3; CDR3nt: TGTGCCAGCAGCGGGAGGGTTGGCTCTGGAAACACCATATATTTT; CDR3aa: CASSGRVGSGNTIYF
d_gene: NA; abundance: once; v_gene: TRBV28; j_gene: TRBJ1-3; CDR3nt: TGTGCCAGCAGTTTCATCAGGGGCACTGGAAACACCATATATTTT; CDR3aa: CASSFIRGTGNTIYF
d_gene: TRBD2; abundance: NA; v_gene: TRBV4-1; j_gene: TRBJ2-2; CDR3nt: TGCGCCAGCAGCCCGGGACTAGCGGGAGATGGGACCGGGGAGCTGTTTTTT; CDR3aa: CASSPGLAGDGTGELFF
d_gene: TRBD2; abundance: NA; v_gene: TRBV9; j_gene: TRBJ2-5; CDR3nt: TGTGCCAGCAGCGCGGGGACTAGCTCTTCACAGACCCAGTACTTC; CDR3aa: CASSAGTSSSQTQYF
d_gene: NA; abundance: NA; v_gene: TRBV29-1; j_gene: TRBJ1-2; CDR3nt: TGCAGCGTTGGGTCAGACAAAGAGTATGGCTACACCTTC; CDR3aa: CSVGSDKEYGYTF
d_gene: TRBD1; abundance: NA; v_gene: TRBV5-1; j_gene: TRBJ1-1; CDR3nt: TGCGCCAGCAGCCGGGGCCCAGGGACAGGGGTGTACACTGAAGCTTTCTTT; CDR3aa: CASSRGPGTGVYTEAFF
d_gene: TRBD1; abundance: NA; v_gene: TRBV7-3; j_gene: TRBJ2-5; CDR3nt: TGTGCCAGCAGCCCCGGACAGGGGGAGAGGGAGACCCAGTACTTC; CDR3aa: CASSPGQGERETQYF
d_gene: TRBD2; abundance: NA; v_gene: TRBV10-3; j_gene: TRBJ2-2; CDR3nt: TGTGCCATCAGTGGATCTAGCGGACCGAACACCGGGGAGCTGTTTTTT; CDR3aa: CAISGSSGPNTGELFF
d_gene: NA; abundance: NA; v_gene: TRBV28; j_gene: TRBJ2-6; CDR3nt: TGTGCCAGCAGTTTAGGAGGGTCTGGGGCCAACGTCCTGACTTTC; CDR3aa: CASSLGGSGANVLTF
d_gene: NA; abundance: NA; v_gene: TRBV28; j_gene: TRBJ1-2; CDR3nt: TGTGCCAGCAGTTTATTACCCCCCTTCGGGGCGGTCACCTTC; CDR3aa: CASSLLPPFGAVTF
d_gene: NA; abundance: NA; v_gene: TRBV5-1; j_gene: TRBJ2-5; CDR3nt: TGCGCCAGCTCCCCTCAGGGCGGTTCCGAGACCCAGTACTTC; CDR3aa: CASSPQGGSETQYF
d_gene: TRBD1; abundance: NA; v_gene: TRBV11-2; j_gene: TRBJ2-6; CDR3nt: TGTGCCAGCAGCCGAACCCCCGGGACAGGTGGGGCCAACGTCCTGACTTTC; CDR3aa: CASSRTPGTGGANVLTF
d_gene: TRBD2; abundance: NA; v_gene: TRBV19; j_gene: TRBJ2-1; CDR3nt: TGTGCCAGTACCAAGACTAGCGGCCCATTGCGGCAGTTCTTC; CDR3aa: CASTKTSGPLRQFF
d_gene: NA; abundance: NA; v_gene: TRBV4-3; j_gene: TRBJ2-5; CDR3nt: TGCGCCAGCAGCCAAGCCGGGCCGGCAGGGTGGAAGACCCAGTACTTC; CDR3aa: CASSQAGPAGWKTQYF
d_gene: NA; abundance: NA; v_gene: TRBV10-1; j_gene: TRBJ1-1; CDR3nt: TGCGCCAGCAGTGAGTCGAGCAGGTTGGGAGGCACTGAAGCTTTCTTT; CDR3aa: CASSESSRLGGTEAFF
d_gene: NA; abundance: NA; v_gene: TRBV28; j_gene: TRBJ2-7; CDR3nt: TGTGCCAGCAGTTTCGGGCAGGGCCCCTACGAGCAGTACTTC; CDR3aa: CASSFGQGPYEQYF
d_gene: NA; abundance: NA; v_gene: TRBV7-6; j_gene: TRBJ1-1; CDR3nt: TGTGCCAGCAGTTTCTACGTGGGGAGAGAGGGCACTGAAGCTTTCTTT; CDR3aa: CASSFYVGREGTEAFF